Listed below are T cell receptor beta chains from one sample, sequenced in a study of regulatory T cells in long-lasting Graves disease. TCRdb re-called the multiplex PCR reads through MiXCR, storing one row per CDR3 protein. The sample consists of about 660,000 distinct CDR3 sequences, around 30% of them appearing once. Here the sequenced sample was peripheral blood mononuclear cells (PBMCs), taken when the disease was refractory, from a patient treated with antithyroid drugs. Receptors originate from a female donor with Graves disease. Each CDR3 is given without its conserved first and last residue.

v_call	j_call	cdr3_aa
TRBV7-6	TRBJ1-3	ASSLAPGGSGNTIY
TRBV20-1	TRBJ2-2	SARGGGPNTGELF
TRBV6-6	TRBJ1-5	ASSYSMGGNQPQH
TRBV12-5	TRBJ1-1	ASGPRQGMNTEAF
TRBV6-2/TRBV6-3	TRBJ1-2	ASSYVGEANYGYT
TRBV19	TRBJ1-3	ASSHRASSGNTIY
TRBV15	TRBJ1-4	ATSRLKGATNEKLF
TRBV9	TRBJ1-2	ASARYYGYT
TRBV28	TRBJ1-5	ASSLIPESNQPQH
TRBV19	TRBJ1-1	ASSPPRTMNTEAF
TRBV29-1	TRBJ1-2	SVAGGTYYGYT
TRBV27	TRBJ1-1	ASGTGGGTEAF
TRBV5-1	TRBJ2-7	ASSSRLAGDIIDYEQY
TRBV7-2	TRBJ1-2	ASSLVATPLGGRGYGYT
TRBV6-8	TRBJ2-7	ASSYAGQGSYEQY